The 26 T cell receptor beta chains in this list originate from one sample, sequenced in a study of CD8 T cells in ankylosing spondylitis. Their target antigens are unknown. TCRdb re-called the 5' RACE reads through MiXCR, storing one row per CDR3 protein. The table shows more than 500,000 distinct CDR3 sequences, with about 5.7% occurring only once. The study, taken as a whole, reports: A motif of eight or nine highly homologous TCR beta variants was seen as apparently characteristic of ankylosing spondylitis blood.

Sequenced: blood, either unsorted or a sorted T cell fraction (not recorded which). The receptors come from a male donor with ankylosing spondylitis.

V and J are TRBV11-1 and TRBJ2-6; D is unresolved. Trimming cost V 0 bases and J 2 bases, with 14 bases left between them. The V gene's germline CDR1 is SGHAT and CDR2 FQDESV (reference sequence). The CDR3 sequence is 18 residues long. The DNA for the CDR3 is TGTGCCAGCAGCTTAGCACGGTATCTTACCACTGGGGCCAACGTCCTGACTTTC. Translated, it gives CASSLARYLTTGANVLTF.

J is TRBJ1-1 and V is TRBV7-9; tentatively, D is TRBD1 (6 bases). This CDR3 contains 16 residues. Germline V gives CDR1 SEHNR, CDR2 FQNEAQ (reference sequence). Trimming took 5 bases from V and 0 from J, leaving 16 bases between them. CDR3 sequence (DNA): TGTGCCAGCAGCCCAGCCGGGACAAACATGAACACTGAAGCTTTCTTT. Translating it yields CASSPAGTNMNTEAFF.

The chain couples TRBV7-9 to TRBJ2-5; maybe TRBD1 (5 bases). The CDR3 totals 15 residues. Germline V gene data show CDR1 as SEHNR and CDR2 as FQNEAQ (reference sequence). V was pared by 5 bases and J by 5 bases, with 18 bases between. CDR3 sequence reads: CASSARGATDETQYF. The CDR3 DNA sequence: TGTGCCAGCAGCGCCCGTGGGGCGACGGATGAGACCCAGTACTTC.

This chain uses TRBV11-2 with TRBJ2-6; D uncertain. CDR1 is SGHAT and CDR2 is FQNNGV in the germline V gene. The CDR3 contains 10 residues. V dropped 5 bases and J dropped 12 bases, with 5 bases sitting between them. DNA for the CDR3: TGTGCCAGCAGCCAGATCGTCCTGACTTTC. Translating gives CASSQIVLTF.

This clonotype was recorded at least ten times. V is TRBV20-1 and J is TRBJ1-1; D is unresolved. Germline assignment: CDR1 DFQATT and CDR2 SNEGSKA (reference sequence). This CDR3 spans 9 amino acids. The V end was cut by 3 bases, the J end by 11 bases, with 7 bases between. Written as DNA, the CDR3 is TGCAGTGCTAGCCCCCAGGCTTTCTTT. Its protein product is CSASPQAFF.

This clonotype has ten or more counts. The chain has TRBV19 and TRBJ1-6, with 7 bases aligning to TRBD1. The junction had 11 bases not matched to a gene; V was cut back by 6 bases and J by 9 bases. The CDR3 totals 15 residues. Germline CDR1 LNHDA, CDR2 SQIVND (reference sequence). This CDR3 is CASRTVDRLLSPLHF. Here the CDR3 DNA reads TGTGCCAGTAGGACGGTGGACAGGCTACTTTCACCCCTCCACTTT.

This clonotype was counted between two and nine times. V is TRBV28 and J is TRBJ2-3; 7 nucleotides agree with TRBD1. CDR1 MDHEN and CDR2 SYDVKM come from the germline V gene. V gave up 6 bases and J gave up 1 base; unmatched junction bases: 10. CDR3 length: 16 residues. The CDR3 sequence is CASRPQGSWGTDTQYF. CDR3 coding DNA: TGTGCCAGCAGACCACAGGGGAGCTGGGGCACAGATACGCAGTATTTT.

This clonotype was picked up a small number of times. The CDR3 DNA sequence: TGCGCCAGCAGCTTGGAACCGGGAGGCACAGATACGCAGTATTTT. Its translation: CASSLEPGGTDTQYF. The genes are TRBV5-1 and TRBJ2-3; maybe TRBD2 (6 bases). V was cut by 0 bases and J by 1 base, with 9 bases left in between. In germline, CDR1 is SGHRS, CDR2 YFSETQ. The CDR3 has 15 amino acids. Together with reference TRBV5-1 and TRBJ2-3, the CDR3 gives the full variable domain: KAGVTQTPRYLIKTRGQQVTLSCSPISGHRSVSWYQQTPGQGLQFLFEYFSETQRNKGNFPGRFSGRQFSNSRSEMNVSTLELGDSALYLCASSLEPGGTDTQYFGPGTRLTVL.

This clonotype came up many times. The rearrangement links TRBV13 to TRBJ2-5; no clear D gene. The V gene's germline CDR1 is PRHDT and CDR2 FYEKMQ (reference sequence). The CDR3 has 11 residues. V lost 5 bases, J lost 6 bases, and 7 bases lay in between. The CDR3 sequence: CASSPAQTQYF. The CDR3 nucleotides read TGTGCCAGCAGCCCCGCACAGACCCAGTACTTC.

This clonotype was observed a few times. The chain employs TRBV29-1 and TRBJ1-1; D is unclear. This CDR3 region has 11 residues. V shed 4 bases and J shed 3 bases, with 6 bases lying between them. Per germline, CDR1 SQVTM and CDR2 ANQGSEA. In nucleotides, the CDR3 is TGCAGCGTTGGGCGTCACACTGAAGCTTTCTTT. This translates into CSVGRHTEAFF.

This clonotype was seen repeatedly, ten times or more. V is TRBV29-1 and J is TRBJ2-7, with 7 positions matching TRBD2. The CDR3 spans 13 residues. Germline V gene lookup returns CDR1 SQVTM and CDR2 ANQGSEA. With 4 bases clipped from V and 1 base from J, the junction kept 4 bases outside the gene matches. The CDR3 bases are TGCAGCGTTGGCGGGAGCCTTTCCTACGAGCAGTACTTC. Its protein is CSVGGSLSYEQYF.

This clonotype was seen a handful of times. The DNA for the CDR3 is TGTGCCACCAGCCTCAGGACTGGGGGGAGGGAGACCCAGTACTTC. Protein sequence: CATSLRTGGRETQYF. This chain uses TRBV15 with TRBJ2-5; D may be TRBD2 (6 bases). Trimming removed 5 bases at V and 5 bases at J, with 18 bases between. This CDR3 is 15 amino acids long. Germline V gene lookup returns CDR1 LNHNV and CDR2 YYDKDF (reference sequence).

This clonotype was counted between two and nine times. The chain carries TRBV6-1 and TRBJ1-2; possible D gene TRBD1, 6 bases. The germline gives CDR1 MNHNS, CDR2 SASEGT. V lost 6 bases and J 5 bases, leaving 22 bases between the germline ends. The length of the CDR3 is 16 residues. CDR3 sequence (DNA): TGTGCCAGCAGCCTCGACAGGAGGGGTGTTTCTTATGGCTACACCTTC. It encodes CASSLDRRGVSYGYTF.

This clonotype occurred many times. This chain joins TRBV20-1 and TRBJ2-5, with D possibly matching TRBD1 (6 bases). Trimming removed 0 bases from V and 4 bases from J, with 9 bases in between. Germline V gene data show CDR1 as DFQATT and CDR2 as SNEGSKA (reference sequence). There are 13 residues in the CDR3. Here the CDR3 DNA reads TGCAGTGCTAGAGATGCAGGGGTAGAGACCCAGTACTTC. Amino acids: CSARDAGVETQYF.

In its sample, this clonotype was seen many times. The gene calls are TRBV7-8 and TRBJ1-2; 8 bases match TRBD1. V gave up 3 bases and J gave up 5 bases; unmatched junction bases: 8. The CDR3 is 15 amino acids. In germline, CDR1 is SGHVS, CDR2 FQNEAQ. The CDR3 nucleotides read TGTGCCAGCAGCTTCGGACAGGGCGGATCATATGGCTACACCTTC. Its translation is CASSFGQGGSYGYTF.

This clonotype appeared many times. The gene calls are TRBV12-3 or TRBV12-4 and TRBJ2-1, with D perhaps assigned TRBD1 or TRBD2 (5 bases each). The CDR3 runs to 11 residues. V was clipped by 7 bases and J by 10 bases, with 11 bases between them. The CDR3 here is CASIGGREQFF. CDR3 coding DNA: TGTGCCAGCATTGGGGGTAGGGAGCAGTTCTTC.

This clonotype was found many times. The chain links TRBV29-1 to TRBJ1-1; 9 positions agree with TRBD1. The CDR3 extends over 14 amino acids. Germline lookup yields CDR1 SQVTM and CDR2 ANQGSEA. The V and J ends lost 2 bases and 8 bases, in that order; junction bases with no gene match: 9. The CDR3 DNA reads as TGCAGCGTTGAAATGGGACAGGGTTATTTAGAAGCTTTCTTT. The encoded protein is CSVEMGQGYLEAFF.

This clonotype was observed many times. The V gene is TRBV27, the J gene TRBJ2-5, with TRBD2 matching over 15 bases. Unmatched junction bases numbered 6, after V lost 3 bases and J lost 7 bases. This CDR3 is built from 16 residues. Germline V gene sequence: CDR1 MNHEY, CDR2 SMNVEV (reference sequence). The CDR3 spells CASSLGLAGGRGTQYF. CDR3 sequence (DNA): TGTGCCAGCAGTTTGGGACTAGCGGGGGGACGAGGGACCCAGTACTTC.

The rearrangement links TRBV4-2 to TRBJ2-7; D is unclear. Per the germline V gene, CDR1 is LGHNA and CDR2 is YNFKEQ. The CDR3 is made up of 16 amino acids. With 1 base removed from V and 2 bases from J, the gap between germline ends came to 15 bases. The CDR3 coding sequence is TGTGCCAGCAGCCAAGTGGACCCGGGCCAGCCCTACGAGCAGTACTTC. This sequence encodes CASSQVDPGQPYEQYF.

Only a few counts were recorded for this clonotype. The chain combines TRBV10-3 with TRBJ2-7; 8 positions match TRBD1. This CDR3 region has 14 residues. V shed 9 bases and J 3 bases; nucleotides not matched to a gene: 10. Looked up from germline, CDR1 is ENHRY and CDR2 is SYGVKD. The CDR3 DNA follows: TGTGCCATTGCCTCGGACAGGGTGGGCTACGAGCAGTACTTC. This encodes CAIASDRVGYEQYF.

There are a few counts of this clonotype. This chain connects TRBV2 to TRBJ1-6, with 7 bases fitting TRBD1. CDR1 and CDR2 from the germline V gene are SNHLY and FYNNEI. The trim removed 6 bases at V and 9 bases at J, leaving 11 bases unmatched. The CDR3 has 15 amino acids. The CDR3 here is CASRITGASRSPLHF. The CDR3 DNA reads as TGTGCCAGCAGGATAACAGGGGCATCTCGTTCACCCCTCCACTTT.

This clonotype has ten or more counts. V and J are TRBV20-1 and TRBJ2-5; 9 bases line up with TRBD1. CDR1 is DFQATT, CDR2 SNEGSKA, per germline (reference sequence). V lost 4 bases and J lost 7; bases outside the gene matches: 10. CDR3 length equals 14 residues. The CDR3 nucleotides are TGCAGTGCTACTGGACAGGGGAGGACGGGGACCCAGTACTTC. Protein product: CSATGQGRTGTQYF.

In this sample, this clonotype turned up a few times. This sequence joins TRBV5-1 and TRBJ2-7, with 8 bases lining up with TRBD2. V shed 2 bases and J 4 bases; nucleotides not matched to a gene: 8. The CDR3 has 15 amino acids. Germline values: CDR1 SGHRS, CDR2 YFSETQ. CDR3 DNA sequence: TGCGCCAGCAGCTTACCATCTTCTAGCGGGTACGAGCAGTACTTC. Its translation is CASSLPSSSGYEQYF.

In this sample, this clonotype turned up many times. The chain uses TRBV5-1 and TRBJ2-1; 9 bases fit TRBD2. The V gene end was trimmed by 4 bases and the J gene end by 7 bases; junction bases not matched to a gene: 6. The CDR3 runs 14 residues. Germline lookup yields CDR1 SGHRS and CDR2 YFSETQ. CDR3 DNA sequence: TGCGCCAGCAGCCCGGGACTAGCAAGGAATGAGCAGTTCTTC. As protein: CASSPGLARNEQFF.

This clonotype has only a few counts. CDR3 nucleotide sequence: TGTGCCAGCAGTTCGGACAGGATCTCCTACGAGCAGTACTTC. Protein product: CASSSDRISYEQYF. The chain employs TRBV12-3 or TRBV12-4 and TRBJ2-7; TRBD1 aligns across 7 bases. J was trimmed by 0 bases and V by 4 bases; bases with no gene match: 3. The CDR3 extends over 14 amino acids.

This clonotype was found a few times. The V gene is TRBV7-2, the J gene TRBJ2-6; D possibly corresponds to TRBD2 (6 bases). Trimming removed 8 bases at V and 3 bases at J, with 17 bases between. In germline, CDR1 is SGHTA, CDR2 FQGNSA. This CDR3 spans 16 amino acids. In DNA, the CDR3 is TGTGCCAGCGCCTCCGGGGGAACAGTTGGGGCCAACGTCCTGACTTTC. Translation: CASASGGTVGANVLTF.